This T cell receptor beta chain was sequenced in a study of T cell clones after liver transplantation. On the study more broadly: Tolerance: complete withdrawal held at least one year, liver enzymes staying within twice normal.

Repertoires were generated with immunoSEQ multiplex PCR, while TCRdb's copy carries only in-frame clones and drops some. The table lists tens of thousands of clones, about 70% of them singletons. With regard to this clone: Its target is not known.

The CDR3 has 17 amino acids. CDR1 is MDHEN and CDR2 is SYDVKM in the germline V gene. Trimming cost V 6 bases and J 0 bases, with 18 bases left between them. Study-wide findings and caveats: Post-transplant, graft-donor-reactive CD4 TCRbeta sequences in blood dropped significantly in most of the 8 subjects.

J is TRBJ1-3 and V is TRBV28, with D tentatively TRBD1 (5 bases). The receptor's source is a human patient who received a liver transplant. The graft donor may account for some of the T cells. This sample comprised CD4+ T cells from blood, obtained at the 22-month timepoint. CDR3 DNA sequence: TGTGCCAGCAGGGTCAACTCCGTGGGACTCTCTGGAAACACCATATATTTT. Protein sequence: CASRVNSVGLSGNTIYF.